Sequencing of this T cell receptor beta chain was carried out in a study of vaccination and CD4 T cells after COVID-19. CDR1 is MDHEN and CDR2 is SYDVKM in the germline V gene. CDR3 size: 15 residues. With 5 bases clipped from V and 4 bases from J, the junction kept 4 bases outside the gene matches. Treatment in this sample: 10-day PBMC culture with coronavirus spike peptide pools or control peptides (ViraFEST assay). With the Oncomine TCR Beta short-read assay, DNA from cultured CD4+ T cells was sequenced. TCRdb independently ran MiXCR on the PCR reads; one entry per CDR3 protein. The sample carries about 9,600 distinct CDR3 sequences, about 28% recorded once. As to this clonotype: Its target is not known.

This chain joins TRBV28 and TRBJ2-4, with 11 bases that match TRBD2. This receptor was identified in a human donor who had recovered from COVID-19. Sequenced material: CD4+ T cells from blood, cultured in vitro, taken after SARS-CoV-2 vaccination. The CDR3 sequence: CASSVTSGTKNIQYF. The CDR3 DNA is TGTGCCAGCAGTGTGACTAGCGGGACGAAAAACATTCAGTACTTC.